This T cell receptor (beta chain) was sequenced during a study of long-term antiretroviral therapy in people with HIV. Participants with HIV, all of them, were treated in the United States. Worth noting for this clone: The antigen remains unidentified.

CDR1 and CDR2 from the germline V gene are MDHEN and SYDVKM. The V gene lost 2 bases and the J gene lost 5 bases, with 16 bases spanning the gap. The CDR3 length is 15 residues. Version v3.0 of the immunoSEQ assay ran at survey level. Each sample had sequencing targeting roughly 35,000-50,000 T-cell genomes. Method: immunoSEQ multiplex PCR; TCRdb's copy keeps in-frame clones and lacks some. Altogether some 28,000 clones are present, around nine tenths being singletons, with the ten largest covering approximately 4%. Study findings and constraints: It was observed that HIV repertoires exhibited narrower CDR3 length ranges than controls. Within the repertoire, clones expanded before ART were dominant at all time points.

The rearrangement joins TRBV28 to TRBJ2-7, with D maybe TRBD1 (5 bases). The sample in question was unsorted PBMCs, obtained 0.5 years after starting antiretroviral therapy. This receptor was identified in a woman aged 18-35 years with HIV. CDR3: CASSLVSQADDEQYF. Here the CDR3 DNA reads TGTGCCAGCAGTTTAGTGTCACAGGCCGACGACGAGCAGTACTTC.